The text below deals with one TCR beta chain. From the RT-PCR reads, TCRdb called clonotypes with MiXCR, one entry per CDR3 protein. The top ten hold about 2.5% of the sample, which has under 25,000 distinct CDR3 sequences, under 75% seen once. This record belongs to a study of yellow fever vaccine responses in identical twins. This CDR3 has 17 residues. The germline V gene encodes CDR1 SGHRS and CDR2 YFSETQ. The V end lost 4 bases, the J end lost 0 bases, and 17 bases lay between the germline ends. The chain uses TRBV5-1 and TRBJ2-4; a possible D gene is TRBD1 (5 bases). Sequencing was performed on T cells from blood (PBMCs), unsorted or a sorted subset (not recorded which), taken before or after yellow fever vaccination (not recorded which). This clonotype originated in a woman aged 18-30 years who received the yellow fever vaccine. The CDR3 reads CASSPGGAILAKNIQYF. CDR3 nucleotide sequence: TGCGCCAGCAGCCCTGGTGGGGCCATCCTAGCCAAAAACATTCAGTACTTC. Full variable domain (rest looked up from reference TRBV5-1 and TRBJ2-4): KAGVTQTPRYLIKTRGQQVTLSCSPISGHRSVSWYQQTPGQGLQFLFEYFSETQRNKGNFPGRFSGRQFSNSRSEMNVSTLELGDSALYLCASSPGGAILAKNIQYFGAGTRLSVL.